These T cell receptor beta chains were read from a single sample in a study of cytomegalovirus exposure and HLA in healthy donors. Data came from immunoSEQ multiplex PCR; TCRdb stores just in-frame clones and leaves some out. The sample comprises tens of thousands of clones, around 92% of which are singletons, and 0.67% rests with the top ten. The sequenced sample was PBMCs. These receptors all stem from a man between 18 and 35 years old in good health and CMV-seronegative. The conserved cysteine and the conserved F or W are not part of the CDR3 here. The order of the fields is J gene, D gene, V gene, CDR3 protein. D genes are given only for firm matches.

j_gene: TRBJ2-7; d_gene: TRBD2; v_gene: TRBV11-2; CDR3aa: ASSGETSARYEQY
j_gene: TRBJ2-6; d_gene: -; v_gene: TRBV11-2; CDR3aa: ASSFTGNWGANVLT
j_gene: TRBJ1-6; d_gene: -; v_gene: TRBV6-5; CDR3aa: ASSITWRSPLH
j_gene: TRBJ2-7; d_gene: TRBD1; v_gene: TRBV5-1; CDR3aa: ASGGTGGNYEQY
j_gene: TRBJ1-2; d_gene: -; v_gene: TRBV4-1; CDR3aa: ASSQDSRVHYGYT
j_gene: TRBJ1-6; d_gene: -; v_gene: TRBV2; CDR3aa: ASSALSSYNSPLH
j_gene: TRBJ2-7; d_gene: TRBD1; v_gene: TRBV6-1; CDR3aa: ASSRDRGYYEQY
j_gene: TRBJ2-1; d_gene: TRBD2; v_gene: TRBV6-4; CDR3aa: ASSGTSGGSYNEQF
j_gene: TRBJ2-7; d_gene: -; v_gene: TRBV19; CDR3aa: ASSIVLQDSYEQY
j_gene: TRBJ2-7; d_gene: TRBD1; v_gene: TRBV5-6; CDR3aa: ASSRVGDRVYEQY
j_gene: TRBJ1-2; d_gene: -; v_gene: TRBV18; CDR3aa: ASSPLRDTDYGYT
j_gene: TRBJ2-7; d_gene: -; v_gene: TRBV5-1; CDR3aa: ASSFRTPHEQY
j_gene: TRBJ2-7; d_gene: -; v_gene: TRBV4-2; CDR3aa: ASSQGTGPGQYEQY
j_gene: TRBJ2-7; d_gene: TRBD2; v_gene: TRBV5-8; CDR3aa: ASSLALAGTSYEQY
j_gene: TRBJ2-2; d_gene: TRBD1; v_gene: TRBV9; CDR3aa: ASSGLSGTGNTGELF
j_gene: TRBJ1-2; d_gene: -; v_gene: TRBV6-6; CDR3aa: ASRGWQGNYGYT
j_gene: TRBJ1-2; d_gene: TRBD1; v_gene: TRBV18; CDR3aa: ASSGQEQNGYT
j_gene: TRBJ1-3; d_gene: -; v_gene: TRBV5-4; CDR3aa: ASSFPGKGNTIY
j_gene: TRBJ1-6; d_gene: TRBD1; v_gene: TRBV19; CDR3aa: ASSPLTGDYNSPLH
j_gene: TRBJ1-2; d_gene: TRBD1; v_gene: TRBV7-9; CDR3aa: ASTLGDRLEIAAF
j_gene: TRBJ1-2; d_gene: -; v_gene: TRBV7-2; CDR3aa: ASSLRSDRNYGYT
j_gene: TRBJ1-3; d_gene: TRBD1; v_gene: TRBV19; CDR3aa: ASSPTTGASGNTIY
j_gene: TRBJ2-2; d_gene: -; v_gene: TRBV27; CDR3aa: ACFDMDTGELF
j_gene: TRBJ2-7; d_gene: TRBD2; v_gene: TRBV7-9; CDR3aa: ASSGDYTYEQY
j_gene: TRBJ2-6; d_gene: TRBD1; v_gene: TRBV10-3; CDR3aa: AISEGDRGSGANVLT
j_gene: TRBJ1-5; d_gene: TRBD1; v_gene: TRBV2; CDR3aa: ASSDSRGQGRQPQH
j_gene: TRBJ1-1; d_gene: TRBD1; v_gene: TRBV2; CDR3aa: ASSPETGFGNTEAF
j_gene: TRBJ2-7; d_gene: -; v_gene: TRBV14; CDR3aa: ASSQGAYEQY
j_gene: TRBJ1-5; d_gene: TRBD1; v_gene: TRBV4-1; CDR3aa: GSSQAWKGAAEQPQH
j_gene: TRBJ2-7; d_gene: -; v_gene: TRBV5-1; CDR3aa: ASSQSSLHYEQY
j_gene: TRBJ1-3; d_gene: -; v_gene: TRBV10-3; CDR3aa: AISDLVIQRGNTIY
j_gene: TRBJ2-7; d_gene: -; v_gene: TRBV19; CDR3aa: ASSRTQASSYEQY
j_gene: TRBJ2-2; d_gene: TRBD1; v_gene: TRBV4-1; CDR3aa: ASSQEIPRTGTRRWTGELF
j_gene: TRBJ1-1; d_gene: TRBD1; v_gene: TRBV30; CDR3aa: AWSVRGTVNTEAF
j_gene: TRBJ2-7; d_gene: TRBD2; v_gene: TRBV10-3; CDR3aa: AISIAGGPGEQY
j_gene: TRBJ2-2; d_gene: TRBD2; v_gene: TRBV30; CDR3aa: AWSLSGGTNTGELF
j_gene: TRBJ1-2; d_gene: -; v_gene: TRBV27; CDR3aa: ASSLIAGYYGYT
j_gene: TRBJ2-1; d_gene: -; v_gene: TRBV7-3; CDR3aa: ASSSQNNEQF
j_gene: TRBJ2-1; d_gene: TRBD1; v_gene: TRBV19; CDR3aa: ASSILQGVGNEQF
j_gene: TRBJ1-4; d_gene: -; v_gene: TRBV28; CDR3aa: ASRDRGYEKLF
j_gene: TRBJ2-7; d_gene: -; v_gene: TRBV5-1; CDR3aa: ASSLQESEQY
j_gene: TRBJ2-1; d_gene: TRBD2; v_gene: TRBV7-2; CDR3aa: ASSLVGTSGGNEQF
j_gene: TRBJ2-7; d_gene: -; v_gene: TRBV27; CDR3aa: ASSLGRGGYEQY
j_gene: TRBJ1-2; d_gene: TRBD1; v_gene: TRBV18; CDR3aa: ASSEDRSNYGYT
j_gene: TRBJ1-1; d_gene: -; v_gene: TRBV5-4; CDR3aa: ASSGVRGSAEAF
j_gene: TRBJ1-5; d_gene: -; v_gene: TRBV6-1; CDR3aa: ASSATGISNQPQH
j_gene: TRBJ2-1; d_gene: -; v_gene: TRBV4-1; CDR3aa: ASKVVKTTYNEQF
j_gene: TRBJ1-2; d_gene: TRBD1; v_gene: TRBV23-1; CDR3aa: ASSHPGQGNYGYT
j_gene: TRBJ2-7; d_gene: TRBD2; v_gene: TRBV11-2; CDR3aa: ASSFSMGGVWEQY
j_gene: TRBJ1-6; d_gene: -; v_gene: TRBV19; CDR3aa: ASSGILNSPLH
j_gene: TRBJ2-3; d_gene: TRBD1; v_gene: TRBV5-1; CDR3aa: ASSLAGQGNFDTQY
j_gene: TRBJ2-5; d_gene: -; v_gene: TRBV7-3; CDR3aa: ASEMENDQETQY
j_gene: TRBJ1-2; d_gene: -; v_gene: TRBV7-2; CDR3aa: ASSLGRTGGYT
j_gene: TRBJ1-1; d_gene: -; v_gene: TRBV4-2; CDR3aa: ASSQDIVTGTEAF
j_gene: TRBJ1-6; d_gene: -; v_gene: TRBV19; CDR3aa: AAGGLVSPLH
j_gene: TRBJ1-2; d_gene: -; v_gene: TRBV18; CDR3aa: ASSPLGQRGYT
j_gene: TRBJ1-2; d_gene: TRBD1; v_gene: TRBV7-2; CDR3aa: ASSLGSTGGYGYT
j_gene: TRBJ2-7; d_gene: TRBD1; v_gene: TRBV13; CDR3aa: ASSSPGQSVYEQY
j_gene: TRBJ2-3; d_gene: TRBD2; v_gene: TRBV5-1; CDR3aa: ASSFRLAGGTDTQY